This entry is about one TCR beta chain. The antigen is undetermined. V lost 2 bases and J lost 8, with 10 bases in between. Germline V CDR1 and CDR2: MRHNA, SNTAGT. CDR3 size: 13 residues. These data come from a study of siplizumab effects on memory and regulatory T cells. Study results and caveats: The study found naive T cells seemingly more diverse than memory cells and seemingly major alloresponse contributors.

Produced via immunoSEQ multiplex PCR; TCRdb's table is partial and in-frame only. The sample comprises about 85,000 clones, just under 95% of which are singletons, and about a fifth rests with the top ten. J is TRBJ2-1 and V is TRBV6-4, with a tentative D call TRBD1 (5 bases). The sequence derives from a human donor in good health. Sequencing used CD8+ T cells sorted from blood. The CDR3, as DNA: TGTGCCAGCAGTGACAGCAGGGTCCATGAGCAGTTCTTC. It encodes CASSDSRVHEQFF.